This T cell receptor (beta chain) was recovered during a study of T-cell memory formation after mild COVID-19. Study conclusions and caveats: Memory sampled before infection contained some responding clones, suggesting cross-reactive memory joined.

This clonotype was detected only a few times. The antigen remains unidentified. The CDR3 runs 14 residues. Germline V gene data show CDR1 as SGHTA and CDR2 as FQGNSA. With 0 bases removed from V and 8 bases from J, the gap between germline ends came to 13 bases. TCRdb called the 5' RACE reads again in MiXCR, with one record for every CDR3 protein. Seen here are about 440,000 distinct CDR3 sequences, roughly 20% observed once, and the top ten hold more than 8%. The clonotype comes from an adult woman who had mild COVID-19 (a few samples of this study predate the infection). Cell type and time point are not known. Sample: PBMCs or a T cell subset sorted from them (not recorded which). J is TRBJ1-2 and V is TRBV7-2; the D is unclear. The CDR3 reads CASSLAVEGLGYTF. The CDR3 DNA is TGTGCCAGCAGCTTAGCAGTGGAGGGATTAGGCTACACCTTC.